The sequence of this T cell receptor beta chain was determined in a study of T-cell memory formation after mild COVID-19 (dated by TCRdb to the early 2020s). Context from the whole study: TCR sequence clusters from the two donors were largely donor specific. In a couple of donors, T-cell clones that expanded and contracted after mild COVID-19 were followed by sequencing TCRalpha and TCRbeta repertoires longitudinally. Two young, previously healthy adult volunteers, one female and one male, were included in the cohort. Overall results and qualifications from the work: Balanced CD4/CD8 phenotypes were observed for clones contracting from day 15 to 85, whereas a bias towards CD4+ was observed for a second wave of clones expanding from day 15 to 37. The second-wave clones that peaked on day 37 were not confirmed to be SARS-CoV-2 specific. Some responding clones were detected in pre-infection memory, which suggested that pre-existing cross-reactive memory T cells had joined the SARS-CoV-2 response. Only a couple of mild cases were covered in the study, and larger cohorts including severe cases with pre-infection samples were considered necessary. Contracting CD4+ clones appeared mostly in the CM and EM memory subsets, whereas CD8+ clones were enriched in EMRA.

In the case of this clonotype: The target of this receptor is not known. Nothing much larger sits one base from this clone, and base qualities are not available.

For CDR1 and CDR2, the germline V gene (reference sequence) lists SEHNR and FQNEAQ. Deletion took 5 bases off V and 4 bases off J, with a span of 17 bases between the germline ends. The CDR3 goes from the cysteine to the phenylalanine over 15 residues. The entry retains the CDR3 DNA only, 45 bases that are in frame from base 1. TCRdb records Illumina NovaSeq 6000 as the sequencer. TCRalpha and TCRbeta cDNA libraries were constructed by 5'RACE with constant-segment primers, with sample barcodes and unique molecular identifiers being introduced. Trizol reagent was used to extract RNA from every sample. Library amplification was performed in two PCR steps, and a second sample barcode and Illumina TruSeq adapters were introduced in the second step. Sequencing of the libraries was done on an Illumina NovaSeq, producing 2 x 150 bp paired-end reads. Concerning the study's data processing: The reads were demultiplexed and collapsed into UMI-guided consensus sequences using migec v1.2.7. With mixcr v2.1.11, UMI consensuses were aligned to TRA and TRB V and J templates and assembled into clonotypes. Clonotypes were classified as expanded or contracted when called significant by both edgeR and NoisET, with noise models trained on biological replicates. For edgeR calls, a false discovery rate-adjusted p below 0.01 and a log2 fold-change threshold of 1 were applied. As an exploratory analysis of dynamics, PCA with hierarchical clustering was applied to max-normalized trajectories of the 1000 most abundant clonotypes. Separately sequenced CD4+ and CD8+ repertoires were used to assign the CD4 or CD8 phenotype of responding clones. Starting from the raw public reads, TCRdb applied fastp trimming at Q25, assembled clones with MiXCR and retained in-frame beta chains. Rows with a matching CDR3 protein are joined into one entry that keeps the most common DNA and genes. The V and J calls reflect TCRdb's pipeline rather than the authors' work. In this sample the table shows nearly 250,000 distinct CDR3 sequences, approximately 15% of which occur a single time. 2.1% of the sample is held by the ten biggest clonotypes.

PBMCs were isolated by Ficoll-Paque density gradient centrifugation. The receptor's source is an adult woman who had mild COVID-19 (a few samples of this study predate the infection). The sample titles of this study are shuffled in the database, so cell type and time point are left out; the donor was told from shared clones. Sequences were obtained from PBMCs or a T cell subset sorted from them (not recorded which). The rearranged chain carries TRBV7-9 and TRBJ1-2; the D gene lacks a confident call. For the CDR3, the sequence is CASSPRGGSIYGYTF. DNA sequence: TGTGCCAGCAGCCCTCGGGGAGGGTCGATCTATGGCTACACCTTC.